This is a list of T cell receptor beta chains from one sample in a study of CXCR3-negative and CXCR3-positive naive CD8 T cells. No DNA is given; TCRdb re-called the 5' RACE reads and lists each CDR3 protein once. This sample's clone table lists 45,000 or so distinct CDR3 sequences. Sample: memory CD8+ T cells from blood. The receptor source for this set is a human donor in good health. Some clones in this sample may be carry-over from other donors' samples. CDR3s include the opening cysteine and the closing phenylalanine or tryptophan. Expanded clones are given a class, and other clones once, few, many or no size at all.

V: TRBV5-4; size: NA; J: TRBJ2-1; CDR3: CASNDFPSSYNEQFF
V: TRBV6-2/TRBV6-3; size: NA; J: TRBJ2-5; CDR3: CASATGQETQYF
V: TRBV5-1; size: NA; J: TRBJ2-7; CDR3: CASSWTSGGAREQYF
V: TRBV3-1; size: NA; J: TRBJ2-5; CDR3: CASSQDLIRVQETQYF
V: TRBV28; size: NA; J: TRBJ1-1; CDR3: CASSLYRIEAFF
V: TRBV6-1; size: NA; J: TRBJ1-6; CDR3: CASSDSGTSYNSPLHF
V: TRBV27; size: NA; J: TRBJ1-4; CDR3: CASSLGLAQGKLFF
V: TRBV15; size: NA; J: TRBJ1-1; CDR3: CATSRDTENTEAFF
V: TRBV29-1; size: NA; J: TRBJ1-1; CDR3: CSVQGDNTEAFF
V: TRBV9; size: NA; J: TRBJ2-5; CDR3: CASSVAGGWYQETQYF
V: TRBV7-7; size: NA; J: TRBJ2-2; CDR3: CASSKDLAGEHANTGELFF
V: TRBV5-6; size: NA; J: TRBJ2-7; CDR3: CASSPRRRYEQYF
V: TRBV7-9; size: NA; J: TRBJ1-1; CDR3: CASSLAGGGRTEAFF
V: TRBV13; size: NA; J: TRBJ2-2; CDR3: CASSLEVTGELFF
V: TRBV5-1; size: NA; J: TRBJ1-5; CDR3: CASSLGLVVGQPQHF
V: TRBV6-5; size: NA; J: TRBJ1-4; CDR3: CASSSQGRANEKLFF
V: TRBV7-9; size: NA; J: TRBJ1-1; CDR3: CASRTTDRGGGNTEAFF
V: TRBV10-3; size: NA; J: TRBJ2-5; CDR3: CAISARDREETQYF
V: TRBV6-1; size: NA; J: TRBJ2-1; CDR3: CASSETSGAYNEQFF
V: TRBV29-1; size: NA; J: TRBJ2-5; CDR3: CSVEAPITQETQYF
V: TRBV29-1; size: NA; J: TRBJ2-7; CDR3: CSVEELETSGSNEQYF
V: TRBV28; size: NA; J: TRBJ1-2; CDR3: CASSLFGGSGYGYTF
V: TRBV7-9; size: NA; J: TRBJ1-2; CDR3: CASSLEDDYGYTF
V: TRBV20-1; size: NA; J: TRBJ2-7; CDR3: CSARDLAGITPYEQYF
V: TRBV6-4; size: medium-sized; J: TRBJ2-3; CDR3: CASSKGADTDTQYF
V: TRBV15; size: NA; J: TRBJ1-6; CDR3: CATSNPAGPVYNSPLHF